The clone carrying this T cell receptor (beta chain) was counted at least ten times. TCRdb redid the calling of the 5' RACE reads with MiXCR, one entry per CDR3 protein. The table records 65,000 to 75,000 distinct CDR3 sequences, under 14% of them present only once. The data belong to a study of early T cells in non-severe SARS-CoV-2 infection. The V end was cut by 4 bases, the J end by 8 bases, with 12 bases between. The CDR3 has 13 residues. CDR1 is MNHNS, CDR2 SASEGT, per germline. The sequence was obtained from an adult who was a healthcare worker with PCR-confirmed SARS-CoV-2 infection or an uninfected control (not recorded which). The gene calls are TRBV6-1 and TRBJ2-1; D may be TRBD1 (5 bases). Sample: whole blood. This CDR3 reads CASSGRAGDEQFF. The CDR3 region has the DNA TGTGCCAGCAGTGGCAGGGCCGGAGATGAGCAGTTCTTC.